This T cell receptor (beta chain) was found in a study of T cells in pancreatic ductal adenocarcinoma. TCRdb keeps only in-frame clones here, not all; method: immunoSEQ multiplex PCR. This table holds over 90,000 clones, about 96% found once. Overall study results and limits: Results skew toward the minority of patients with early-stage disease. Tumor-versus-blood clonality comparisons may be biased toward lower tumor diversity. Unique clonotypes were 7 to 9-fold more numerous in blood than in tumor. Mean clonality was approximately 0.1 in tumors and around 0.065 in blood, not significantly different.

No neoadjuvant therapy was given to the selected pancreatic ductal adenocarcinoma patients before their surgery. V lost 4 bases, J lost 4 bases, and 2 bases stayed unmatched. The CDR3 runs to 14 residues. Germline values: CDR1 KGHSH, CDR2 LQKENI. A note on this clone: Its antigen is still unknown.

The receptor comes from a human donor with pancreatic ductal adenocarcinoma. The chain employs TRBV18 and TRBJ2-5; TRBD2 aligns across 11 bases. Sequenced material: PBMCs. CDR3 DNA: TGTGCCAGCTCACGGACTAGCGGGTTAGAGACCCAGTACTTC. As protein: CASSRTSGLETQYF.